The 26 T cell receptor beta chains below come from one sample, sequenced in a study of T cells in women clearing cervical HPV infection. Libraries were prepared by immunoSEQ multiplex PCR; TCRdb keeps only in-frame clonotypes and omits some of them. The repertoire table contains tens of thousands of clones. Sequenced input: blood buffy coat. All receptors come from a woman between 18 and 75 years old with a cervical HPV16 infection that either progressed to CIN3+ or cleared (not recorded which).

About this clone itself: With the read ending 3 residues before the CDR3 end, the germline J gene is used to fill in that end. The chain is built from TRBV20-1 and TRBJ2-3, with 8 positions matching TRBD1. Germline lookup yields CDR1 DFQATT and CDR2 SNEGSKA (reference sequence). This CDR3 has 13 amino acids. The CDR3 DNA, read in part, is TGCAGTGCTAGAGGACAGGGGCCTCAGCCG. The encoded protein is CSARGQGPQP. The CDR3 in full is CSARGQGPQPQYF.

Details on this clone: The read is 3 residues too short to cover the CDR3 end, so that end is filled in from the germline J gene. J is TRBJ1-4 and V is TRBV2, with a weak D call TRBD1 (5 bases). In germline, CDR1 is SNHLY, CDR2 FYNNEI. V lost 8 bases, J lost 7 bases, and 11 bases lay in between. This CDR3 is 12 amino acids long. The sequenced CDR3 bases are TGTGCCAGCGGCCCGCAGGGTGAAAAA. It is translated as CASGPQGEK. The complete CDR3 reads CASGPQGEKLFF.

In regard to this clone: Read coverage stops 3 residues before the CDR3 terminus; the germline J gene supplies the remainder. The J gene is TRBJ1-1, the V gene TRBV20-1, with TRBD1 matching over 7 bases. Germline lookup yields CDR1 DFQATT and CDR2 SNEGSKA (reference sequence). This CDR3 region has 12 residues. The sequenced CDR3 bases are TGCAGTGCTAGAGACGAGACAGGGTTA. Protein sequence: CSARDETGL. The CDR3 in its entirety is CSARDETGLAFF.

Concerning this clone itself: The CDR3 is cut off 3 residues early in the read; its end comes from the germline J gene. This chain joins TRBV2 and TRBJ1-6, with no clear D. The CDR3 has 16 amino acids. Germline V gene sequence: CDR1 SNHLY, CDR2 FYNNEI. Between the trimmed V and J ends, which lost 0 bases and 9 bases, there was a span of 15 bases. CDR3 DNA, as far as it was read: TGTGCCAGCAGTGAAGCATCCCCCGGGGTCGGTTCACCC. This encodes CASSEASPGVGSP. The complete CDR3 sequence is CASSEASPGVGSPLHF.

CDR3 bases read: TGTGCCAGCAGCGGCCACAGGGGGGGCACCGGGGAG. Translation: CASSGHRGGTGE. The CDR3, in full, reads CASSGHRGGTGELFF. The chain couples TRBV7-9 to TRBJ2-2; a weak D match, TRBD1 (8 bases). The CDR3 end falls 3 residues outside the read, so it is completed with the germline J gene. The CDR3 consists of 15 residues. V shed 5 bases and J shed 4 bases, with 14 bases lying between them. CDR1 SEHNR and CDR2 FQNEAQ come from the germline V gene (reference sequence).

As for this clone: The sequence runs out 3 residues before the end of the CDR3; the remainder is reconstructed from the germline J gene. This chain links TRBV7-2 with TRBJ2-5; the D gene is possibly TRBD2 (7 bases). Germline-derived CDR1 and CDR2 are SGHTA and FQGNSA. The CDR3 covers 15 residues. V was cut by 5 bases and J by 5 bases, with 18 bases left in between. CDR3 DNA, as far as it was read: TGTGCCAGCAGCCCGGGGTTGAGGGGGGGTGAGACC. Encoded protein: CASSPGLRGGET. The entire CDR3 protein reads CASSPGLRGGETQYF. Variable domain in full (rest from reference TRBV7-2 and TRBJ2-5): GAGVSQSPSNKVTEKGKDVELRCDPISGHTALYWYRQSLGQGLEFLIYFQGNSAPDKSGLPSDRFSAERTGGSVSTLTIQRTQQEDSAVYLCASSPGLRGGETQYFGPGTRLLVL.

A note on this clone: Sequencing ends 3 residues short of the CDR3 end; the germline J gene provides the rest. This chain links TRBV7-6 with TRBJ2-1; TRBD2 matches 11 bases. The CDR3 has 15 residues. V shed 4 bases, J shed 9 bases, and the junction held 8 bases outside the gene matches. Germline CDR1 reads SGHVS; CDR2 reads FNYEAQ. CDR3 DNA (partial): TGTGCCAGCAGCTCACTAGCGGGGGCCGGAGTTGAG. This encodes CASSSLAGAGVE. The entire CDR3 reads CASSSLAGAGVEQFF.

Note on this clone: The CDR3 is cut off 3 residues early in the read; its end comes from the germline J gene. The V gene is TRBV20-1, the J gene TRBJ2-2, with 9 positions matching TRBD1. The V gene's germline CDR1 is DFQATT and CDR2 SNEGSKA (reference sequence). The junction had 5 bases not matched to a gene; V was cut back by 1 base and J by 5 bases. The CDR3 sequence is 15 residues long. The CDR3 DNA, read in part, is TGCAGTGCTAGAGTAGGGACAGGGAGTACCGGGGAG. It codes for CSARVGTGSTGE. The entire CDR3 protein is CSARVGTGSTGELFF.

About this clone: The sequenced fragment ends 3 residues before the CDR3 boundary, so the rest is inferred from the germline J gene. The chain links TRBV20-1 to TRBJ1-5; TRBD1 is a possible D gene (6 bases). This CDR3 has 14 residues. Germline lookup yields CDR1 DFQATT and CDR2 SNEGSKA (reference sequence). V lost 3 bases to trimming and J lost 9 bases, with 18 bases between them. CDR3 loop: CSARPGTGSPPQHF. Incomplete CDR3 DNA: TGCAGTGCTAGGCCCGGCACAGGGAGTCCGCCC.

Remarks on this clone: The DNA ends 3 residues before the CDR3 does, and the rest of the CDR3 is filled in from the germline J gene. The chain carries TRBV10-3 and TRBJ1-1; 10 bases line up with TRBD1. Per germline, CDR1 ENHRY and CDR2 SYGVKD. The junction had 7 bases not matched to a gene; V was cut back by 6 bases and J by 6 bases. This CDR3 comprises 14 residues. CDR3 DNA (partial): TGTGCCATCAGGTTCCGGGACAGGGGCCCTGAA. Its protein is CAIRFRDRGPE. The complete CDR3 sequence is CAIRFRDRGPEAFF.

To note about this clone: From the germline J gene comes the end of the CDR3, since the read stops 3 residues before it. This chain connects TRBV29-1 to TRBJ2-3; the D gene is possibly TRBD1 (6 bases). Trimming took 1 base from V and 0 from J, leaving 8 bases between them. The length of the CDR3 is 14 residues. Germline V gives CDR1 SQVTM, CDR2 ANQGSEA. The CDR3 sequence: CSVEGDTSTDTQYF. The covered CDR3 bases are TGCAGCGTTGAAGGGGACACCAGCACAGATACG.

Remarks on this clone: The sequence runs out 3 residues before the end of the CDR3; the remainder is reconstructed from the germline J gene. This sequence joins TRBV2 and TRBJ1-2; 8 bases fit TRBD1. This CDR3 region has 14 residues. The V gene's germline CDR1 is SNHLY and CDR2 FYNNEI. CDR3 residues: CASSPDRAYYDYTF. CDR3 DNA, as far as it was read: TGTGCCAGCAGCCCGGACAGGGCGTACTACGAC. Full variable domain (remainder filled in from reference TRBV2 and TRBJ1-2): EPEVTQTPSHQVTQMGQEVILRCVPISNHLYFYWYRQILGQKVEFLVSFYNNEISEKSEIFDDQFSVERPDGSNFTLKIRSTKLEDSAMYFCASSPDRAYYDYTFGSGTRLTVV.

Partial CDR3 DNA: TGCAGTGCCCCGGACAGGGGAAATGGC. Protein sequence: CSAPDRGNG. Given in full, the CDR3 is CSAPDRGNGYTF. The chain has TRBV20-1 and TRBJ1-2; 9 bases align to TRBD1. The CDR3 goes on 3 residues after the read ends, and that part is filled in from the germline J gene. Germline-derived CDR1 and CDR2 are DFQATT and SNEGSKA (reference sequence). The length of the CDR3 is 12 residues. V lost 6 bases to trimming and J lost 6 bases; unmatched junction nucleotides: 5.

A remark on this clone: The read is 3 residues too short to cover the CDR3 end, so that end is filled in from the germline J gene. This rearrangement joins TRBV6-2 or TRBV6-3 to TRBJ2-3, with TRBD1 as a possible D gene (5 bases). The CDR3 is 15 residues long. Trimming left V 8 bases short and J 0 bases short, with 15 bases between. Per the germline V gene, CDR1 is MNHEY and CDR2 is SVGEGT. The CDR3 region is CASSYGSGSTDTQYF. The sequenced part of the CDR3 DNA is TGTGCCAGCTCCTACGGGTCAGGGAGCACAGATACG.

The CDR3 loop is CSAPDRGLFGANVLTF. The sequenced part of the CDR3 DNA is TGCAGTGCACCGGACAGGGGGCTTTTTGGGGCCAACGTC. The chain couples TRBV20-1 to TRBJ2-6, with 11 bases lining up with TRBD1. The CDR3 extends 3 residues past the end of the read, so its final part is completed from the germline J gene. Losses at the gene ends were 6 bases for V and 3 bases for J; bases not matched to a gene: 7. This CDR3 has 16 amino acids. The germline V gene has CDR1 DFQATT and CDR2 SNEGSKA (reference sequence).

Remarks on this clone: The read halts 3 residues ahead of the CDR3 end, with the missing end drawn from the germline J gene. The chain uses TRBV2 and TRBJ1-4; possible D gene TRBD1, 5 bases. The length of the CDR3 is 12 residues. CDR1 and CDR2 (germline): SNHLY, FYNNEI. CDR3 sequence: CASSPTGGALFF. Partial CDR3 DNA: TGTGCCAGCAGCCCCACTGGTGGGGCA.

Points on this clone: The read ends 3 residues early relative to the CDR3; the germline J gene fills the gap. V gene TRBV10-3 combines with J gene TRBJ1-4; 9 bases fit TRBD1. Trimming took 10 bases from V and 8 from J; bases not matched to a gene: 8. Germline V CDR1 and CDR2: ENHRY, SYGVKD. This CDR3 contains 13 residues. The CDR3 bases that were read are TGTGCCAACCGGGACAGGGAGGGGGAAAAA. Translated, it gives CANRDREGEK. The complete CDR3 reads CANRDREGEKLFF.

This clone is called medium-sized based on its frequency. The read falls 3 residues short of the CDR3 end, and the missing part is taken from the germline J gene. The rearrangement joins TRBV5-1 to TRBJ2-2, with TRBD2 matching 7 bases. The CDR3 has 15 residues. Germline lookup yields CDR1 SGHRS and CDR2 YFSETQ. Trimming cost V 3 bases and J 3 bases; bases outside gene matches: 5. CDR3 loop: CASSSRGVDTGELFF. The CDR3 DNA, read in part, is TGCGCCAGCAGCTCACGGGGGGTCGACACCGGGGAG.

As concerns this clone: The read halts 3 residues ahead of the CDR3 end, with the missing end drawn from the germline J gene. V and J are TRBV5-1 and TRBJ1-3; 7 bases align to TRBD1. CDR3 length: 14 residues. The germline CDR1 and CDR2 sequences are SGHRS and YFSETQ. The CDR3 DNA, read in part, is TGCGCCAGCAGACCCGGGACAGCTGTGAGCGCC. Translated, it gives CASRPGTAVSA. The whole CDR3 protein is CASRPGTAVSAIYF.

With regard to this clone: Coverage ceases 3 residues before the CDR3 finishes, and the germline J gene fills in the end. V is TRBV29-1 and J is TRBJ1-1; 7 bases agree with TRBD1. CDR1 is SQVTM, CDR2 ANQGSEA, per germline. The CDR3 length is 13 residues. CDR3 bases read: TGCAGCGTTGAGGGACAGACCCGAAAGGGG. This sequence encodes CSVEGQTRKG. In full, the CDR3 reads CSVEGQTRKGAFF.

To note about this clone: From the germline J gene comes the end of the CDR3, since the read stops 3 residues before it. This chain uses TRBV20-1 with TRBJ1-5, with 9 bases that match TRBD1. The CDR3 loop spans 17 amino acids. The trim removed 4 bases at V and 0 bases at J, leaving 10 bases unmatched. The germline gives CDR1 DFQATT, CDR2 SNEGSKA (reference sequence). The CDR3 spells CSAKGQGRRYSNQPQHF. The CDR3 DNA, read in part, is TGCAGTGCTAAGGGACAGGGACGACGGTATAGCAATCAGCCC.

The sequenced CDR3 bases are TGTGCCAGCAGCCCCCGACTAGCGGTTCAAGAGACG. It translates to CASSPRLAVQET. The whole CDR3 protein is CASSPRLAVQETQYF. V and J are TRBV12-3 or TRBV12-4 and TRBJ2-3; 9 nucleotides agree with TRBD2. The read ends 3 residues shy of where the CDR3 ends; the end is completed using the germline J gene. The CDR3 runs to 15 residues.

Turning to this clone: The CDR3 is cut off 3 residues early in the read; its end comes from the germline J gene. The rearrangement links TRBV9 to TRBJ2-1; 9 positions agree with TRBD2. The CDR3 is made up of 19 amino acids. Unmatched junction bases numbered 16, after V lost 0 bases and J lost 6 bases. CDR1 is SGDLS, CDR2 YYNGEE, per germline. Incomplete CDR3 DNA: TGTGCCAGCAGCGTAGGGGTCGGTCTGGGGCGGGGGGGCTTCAATGAG. It specifies CASSVGVGLGRGGFNE. The full-length CDR3 reads as CASSVGVGLGRGGFNEQFF.

On this clone: Read data end 3 residues before the CDR3 end; the end is taken from the germline J gene. The rearrangement joins TRBV4-2 to TRBJ2-7; 9 bases agree with TRBD2. Germline V gene sequence: CDR1 LGHNA, CDR2 YNFKEQ. With V trimmed by 3 bases and J by 0 bases, 12 bases remained unmatched. CDR3 length equals 18 residues. The part of the CDR3 DNA that was read is TGTGCCAGCAGCCAGGGACTAGCTGTGGTCGTCGGCTCCTACGAG. This codes for CASSQGLAVVVGSYE. The full-length CDR3 reads as CASSQGLAVVVGSYEQYF.

CDR3 DNA, as far as it was read: TGCGCCAGCAGTCAATCGGTCCAGGGGGCGACTGGT. Protein product: CASSQSVQGATG. The CDR3 as a whole reads CASSQSVQGATGQYF. The chain links TRBV23-1 to TRBJ2-4; 8 bases match TRBD1. Read data end 3 residues before the CDR3 end; the end is taken from the germline J gene. TRBV23-1 qualifies as an ORF whose function is uncertain. The CDR3 consists of 15 residues.

Of note for this clone: The read ends 3 residues before the CDR3 terminus; that terminus is restored from the germline J gene. V gene TRBV19 combines with J gene TRBJ2-1; 8 nucleotides match TRBD1. This CDR3 is built from 15 residues. V lost 6 bases and J lost 2; bases outside the gene matches: 6. CDR1 and CDR2 from the germline V gene are LNHDA and SQIVND (reference sequence). The CDR3 bases that were read are TGTGCCAGTAGGCCTAGGACAGGGACCTACAATGAG. Amino acid sequence: CASRPRTGTYNE. The whole CDR3 reads CASRPRTGTYNEQFF. Together with reference TRBV19 and TRBJ2-1, the CDR3 gives the full variable domain: DGGITQSPKYLFRKEGQNVTLSCEQNLNHDAMYWYRQDPGQGLRLIYYSQIVNDFQKGDIAEGYSVSREKKESFPLTVTSAQKNPTAFYLCASRPRTGTYNEQFFGPGTRLTVL.